This T cell receptor (beta chain) is from a study of blood T cell repertoires in COVID-19. Study as a whole: Acute and convalescent COVID-19 specimens originated in the United States, Italy and Spain. The cDNA or gDNA used as material had been derived from T cells, B-cell-depleted T cells, or PBMCs.

Germline CDR1 and CDR2: SGHRS and YFSETQ. The CDR3 spans 12 residues. Trimming left V 9 bases short and J 0 bases short, with 9 bases between. Original processing notes: Amplification of reference gene primers was used by the study to estimate nucleated cell counts. TCRdb's copy holds only in-frame clones and misses some; the assay was immunoSEQ multiplex PCR. V and J calls and clone size follow that table, whereas D and trimming were derived from the DNA. The repertoire consists of 200,000 to 300,000 clones, with roughly 80% occurring once and the leading ten covering less than 3.5%. The source of this sequence is a woman aged 18-30 years with acute or convalescent COVID-19. Specimen: peripheral blood. The chain links TRBV5-1 to TRBJ1-1; D is ambiguous. CDR3 loop: CATRNMNTEAFF. In DNA, the CDR3 is TGCGCCACCCGAAACATGAACACTGAAGCTTTCTTT.